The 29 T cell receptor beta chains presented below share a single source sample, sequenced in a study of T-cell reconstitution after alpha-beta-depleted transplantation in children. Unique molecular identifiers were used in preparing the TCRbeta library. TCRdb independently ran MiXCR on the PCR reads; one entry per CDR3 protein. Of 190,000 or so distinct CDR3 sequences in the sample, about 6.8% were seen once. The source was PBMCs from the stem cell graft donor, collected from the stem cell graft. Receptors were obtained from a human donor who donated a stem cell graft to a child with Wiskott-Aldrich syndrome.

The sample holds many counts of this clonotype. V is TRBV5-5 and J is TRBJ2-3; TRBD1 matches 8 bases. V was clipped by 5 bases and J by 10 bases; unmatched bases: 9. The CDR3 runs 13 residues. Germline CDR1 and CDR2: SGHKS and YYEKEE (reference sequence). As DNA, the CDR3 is TGTGCCAGCAGTTACGACGGACAGGGTTCGCAGTATTTT. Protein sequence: CASSYDGQGSQYF. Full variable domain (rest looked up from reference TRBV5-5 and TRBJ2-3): DAGVTQSPTHLIKTRGQQVTLRCSPISGHKSVSWYQQVLGQGPQFIFQYYEKEERGRGNFPDRFSARQFPNYSSELNVNALLLGDSALYLCASSYDGQGSQYFGPGTRLTVL.

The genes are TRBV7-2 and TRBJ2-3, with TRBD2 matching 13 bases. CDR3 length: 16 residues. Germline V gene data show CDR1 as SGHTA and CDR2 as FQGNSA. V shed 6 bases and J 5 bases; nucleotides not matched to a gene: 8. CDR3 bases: TGTGCCAGCAGTCTCATACTAGCGGGGGGGCAAGATACGCAGTATTTT. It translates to CASSLILAGGQDTQYF.

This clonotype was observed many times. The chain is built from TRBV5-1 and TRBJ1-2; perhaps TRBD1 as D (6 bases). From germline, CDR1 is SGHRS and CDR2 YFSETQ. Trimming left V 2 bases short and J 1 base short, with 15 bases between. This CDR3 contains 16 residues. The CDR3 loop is CASSLADRTNNYGYTF. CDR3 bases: TGCGCCAGCAGCTTAGCGGACAGAACGAATAACTATGGCTACACCTTC.

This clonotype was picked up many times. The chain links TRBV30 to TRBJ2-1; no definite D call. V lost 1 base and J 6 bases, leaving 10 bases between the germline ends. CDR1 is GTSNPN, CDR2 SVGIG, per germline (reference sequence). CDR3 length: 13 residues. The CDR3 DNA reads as TGTGCCTGGAGTGAGGCGAACAGCAATGAGCAGTTCTTC. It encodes CAWSEANSNEQFF.

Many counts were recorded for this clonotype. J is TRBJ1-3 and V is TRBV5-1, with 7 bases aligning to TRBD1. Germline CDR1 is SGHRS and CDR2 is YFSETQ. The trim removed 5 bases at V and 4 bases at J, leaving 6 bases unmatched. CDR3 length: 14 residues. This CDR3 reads CASRDRVSGNTIYF. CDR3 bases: TGCGCCAGCAGAGACAGGGTTTCCGGAAACACCATATATTTT.

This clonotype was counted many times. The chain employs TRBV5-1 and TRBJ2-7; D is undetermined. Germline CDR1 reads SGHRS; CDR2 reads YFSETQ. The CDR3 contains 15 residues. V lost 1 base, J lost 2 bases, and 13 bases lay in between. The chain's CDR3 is CASSLFINPTYEQYF. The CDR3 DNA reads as TGCGCCAGCAGCTTGTTCATCAATCCTACCTACGAGCAGTACTTC. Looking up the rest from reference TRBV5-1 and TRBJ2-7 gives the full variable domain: KAGVTQTPRYLIKTRGQQVTLSCSPISGHRSVSWYQQTPGQGLQFLFEYFSETQRNKGNFPGRFSGRQFSNSRSEMNVSTLELGDSALYLCASSLFINPTYEQYFGPGTRLTVT.

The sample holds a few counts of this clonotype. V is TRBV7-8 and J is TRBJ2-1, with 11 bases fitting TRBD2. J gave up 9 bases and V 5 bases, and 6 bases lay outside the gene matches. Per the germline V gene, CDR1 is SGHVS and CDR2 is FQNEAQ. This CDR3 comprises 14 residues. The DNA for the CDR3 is TGTGCCAGCAGCCACATAGCGGGAGGGGCTGAGCAGTTCTTC. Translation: CASSHIAGGAEQFF.

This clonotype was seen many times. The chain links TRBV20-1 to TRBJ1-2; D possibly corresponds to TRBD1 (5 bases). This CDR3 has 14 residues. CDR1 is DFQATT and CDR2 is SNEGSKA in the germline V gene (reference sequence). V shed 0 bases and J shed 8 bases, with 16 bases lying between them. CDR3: CSARDIVRAAGYTF. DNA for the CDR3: TGCAGTGCTAGAGATATCGTCAGGGCTGCGGGCTACACCTTC.

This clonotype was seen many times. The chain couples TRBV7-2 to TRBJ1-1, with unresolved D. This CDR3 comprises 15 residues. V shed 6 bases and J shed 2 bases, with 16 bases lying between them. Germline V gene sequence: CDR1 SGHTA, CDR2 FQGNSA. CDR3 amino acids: CASRPSRARNTEAFF. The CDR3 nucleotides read TGTGCCAGCAGGCCTTCGAGGGCTAGAAACACTGAAGCTTTCTTT.

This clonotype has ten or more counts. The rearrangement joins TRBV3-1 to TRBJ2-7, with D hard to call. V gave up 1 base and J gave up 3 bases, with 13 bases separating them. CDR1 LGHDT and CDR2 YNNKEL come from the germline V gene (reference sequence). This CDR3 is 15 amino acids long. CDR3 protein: CASSQGMADIYEQYF. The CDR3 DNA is TGTGCCAGCAGCCAAGGGATGGCGGATATCTACGAGCAGTACTTC.

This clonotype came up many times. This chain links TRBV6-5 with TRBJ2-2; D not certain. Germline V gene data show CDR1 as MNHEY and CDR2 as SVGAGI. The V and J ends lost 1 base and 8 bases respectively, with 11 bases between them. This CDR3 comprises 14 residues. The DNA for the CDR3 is TGTGCCAGCAGTTACTATTTCTTAGTGGGGGAGCTGTTTTTT. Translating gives CASSYYFLVGELFF.

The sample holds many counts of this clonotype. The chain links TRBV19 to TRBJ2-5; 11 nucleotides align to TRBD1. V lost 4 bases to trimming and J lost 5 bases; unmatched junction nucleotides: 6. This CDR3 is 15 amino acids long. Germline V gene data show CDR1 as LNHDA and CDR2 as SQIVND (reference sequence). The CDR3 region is CASSSGTGGFETQYF. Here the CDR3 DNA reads TGTGCCAGTAGTAGCGGGACAGGGGGTTTTGAGACCCAGTACTTC.

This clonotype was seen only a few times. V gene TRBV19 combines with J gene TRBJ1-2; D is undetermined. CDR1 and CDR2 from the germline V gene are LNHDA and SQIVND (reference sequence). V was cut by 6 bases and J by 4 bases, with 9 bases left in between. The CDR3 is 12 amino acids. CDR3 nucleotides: TGTGCCAGTAGGACCGGATTCTATGGCTACACCTTC. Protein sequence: CASRTGFYGYTF.

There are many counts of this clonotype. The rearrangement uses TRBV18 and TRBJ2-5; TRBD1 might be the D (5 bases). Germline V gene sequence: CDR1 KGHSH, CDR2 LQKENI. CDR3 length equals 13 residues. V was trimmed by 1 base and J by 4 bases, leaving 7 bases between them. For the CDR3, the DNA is TGTGCCAGCTCACCACAGGGGCGAGAGACCCAGTACTTC. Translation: CASSPQGRETQYF.

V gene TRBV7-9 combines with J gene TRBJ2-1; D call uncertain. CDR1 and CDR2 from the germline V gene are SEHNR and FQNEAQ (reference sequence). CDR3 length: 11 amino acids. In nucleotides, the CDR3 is TGTGGATATGACTGGGGTGATAAGCAGTTCTTC. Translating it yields CGYDWGDKQFF.

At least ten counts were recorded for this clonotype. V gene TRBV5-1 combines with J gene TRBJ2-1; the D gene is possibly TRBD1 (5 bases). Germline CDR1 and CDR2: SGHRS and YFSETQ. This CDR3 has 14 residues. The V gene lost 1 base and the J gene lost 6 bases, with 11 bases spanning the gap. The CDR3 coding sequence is TGCGCCAGCAGCTTGTCTGGGGCACCCAATGAGCAGTTCTTC. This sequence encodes CASSLSGAPNEQFF.

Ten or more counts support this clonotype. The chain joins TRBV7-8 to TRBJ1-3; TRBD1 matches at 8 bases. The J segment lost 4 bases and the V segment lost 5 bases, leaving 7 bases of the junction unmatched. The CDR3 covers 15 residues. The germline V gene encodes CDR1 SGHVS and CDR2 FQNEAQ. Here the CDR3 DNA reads TGTGCCAGCAGCCCAACAGGGGGTGTGGGAAACACCATATATTTT. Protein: CASSPTGGVGNTIYF.

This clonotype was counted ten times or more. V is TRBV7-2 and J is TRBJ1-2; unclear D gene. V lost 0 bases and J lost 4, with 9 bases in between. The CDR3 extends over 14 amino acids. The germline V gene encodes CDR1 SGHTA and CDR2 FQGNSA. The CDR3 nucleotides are TGTGCCAGCAGCTTAGCGGGCCAGTTCTATGGCTACACCTTC. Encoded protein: CASSLAGQFYGYTF.

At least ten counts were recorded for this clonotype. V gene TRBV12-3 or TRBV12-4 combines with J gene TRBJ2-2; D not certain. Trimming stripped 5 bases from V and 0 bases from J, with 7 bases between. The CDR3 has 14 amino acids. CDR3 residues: CASSPYSNTGELFF. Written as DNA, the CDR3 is TGTGCCAGCAGTCCCTACTCGAACACCGGGGAGCTGTTTTTT.

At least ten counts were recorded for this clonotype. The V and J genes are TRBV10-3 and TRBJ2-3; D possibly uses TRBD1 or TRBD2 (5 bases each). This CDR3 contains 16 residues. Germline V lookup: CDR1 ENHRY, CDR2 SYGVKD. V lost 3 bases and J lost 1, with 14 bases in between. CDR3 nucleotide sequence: TGTGCCATCAGTGAAGGGACCCAAGCTGGCACAGATACGCAGTATTTT. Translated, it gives CAISEGTQAGTDTQYF.

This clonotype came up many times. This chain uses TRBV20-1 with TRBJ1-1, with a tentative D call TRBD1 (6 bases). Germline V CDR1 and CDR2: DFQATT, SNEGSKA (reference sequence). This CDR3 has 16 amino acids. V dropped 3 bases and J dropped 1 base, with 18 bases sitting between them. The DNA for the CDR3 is TGCAGTGCTAGTCAACAGGGAGATGGGGCGAACACTGAAGCTTTCTTT. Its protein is CSASQQGDGANTEAFF.

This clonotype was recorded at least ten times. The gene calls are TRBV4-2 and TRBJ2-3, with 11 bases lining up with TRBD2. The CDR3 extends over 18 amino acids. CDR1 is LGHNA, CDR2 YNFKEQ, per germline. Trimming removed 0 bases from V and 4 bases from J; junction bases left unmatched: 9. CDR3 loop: CASSQERSSGGSPDTQYF. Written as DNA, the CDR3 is TGTGCCAGCAGCCAAGAAAGGTCTAGCGGGGGGTCCCCAGATACGCAGTATTTT.

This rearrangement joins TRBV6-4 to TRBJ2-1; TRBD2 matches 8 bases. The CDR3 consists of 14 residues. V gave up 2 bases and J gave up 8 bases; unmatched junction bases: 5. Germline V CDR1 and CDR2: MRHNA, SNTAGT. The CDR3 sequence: CASSDRPTSDEQFF. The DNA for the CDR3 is TGTGCCAGCAGTGACCGTCCGACTAGCGATGAGCAGTTCTTC.

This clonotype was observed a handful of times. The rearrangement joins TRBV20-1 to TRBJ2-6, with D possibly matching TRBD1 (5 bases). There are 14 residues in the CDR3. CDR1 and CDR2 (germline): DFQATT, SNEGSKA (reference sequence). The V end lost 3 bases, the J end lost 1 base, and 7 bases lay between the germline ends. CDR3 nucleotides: TGCAGTGCTAGCCAGGGATCTGGGGCCAACGTCCTGACTTTC. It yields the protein CSASQGSGANVLTF.

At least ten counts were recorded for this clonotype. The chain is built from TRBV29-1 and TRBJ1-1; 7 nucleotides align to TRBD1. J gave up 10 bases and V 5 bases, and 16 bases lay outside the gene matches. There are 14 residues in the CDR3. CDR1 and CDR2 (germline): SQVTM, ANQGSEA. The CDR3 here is CSVPTGTEGTGAFF. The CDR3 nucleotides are TGCAGCGTTCCTACCGGGACAGAAGGTACGGGAGCTTTCTTT.

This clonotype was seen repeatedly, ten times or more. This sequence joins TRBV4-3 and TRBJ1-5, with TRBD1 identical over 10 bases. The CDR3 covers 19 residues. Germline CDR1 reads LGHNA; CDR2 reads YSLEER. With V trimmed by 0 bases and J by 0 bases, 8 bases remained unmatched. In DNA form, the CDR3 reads TGCGCCAGCAGCCAAGATGAGGGGGGACAGGGGTATAGCAATCAGCCCCAGCATTTT. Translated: CASSQDEGGQGYSNQPQHF.

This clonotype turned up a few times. The CDR3 DNA reads as TGTGCCAGCAGTTTAAACCTAGCGGGAGATTACAACACCGGGGAGCTGTTTTTT. Amino acids: CASSLNLAGDYNTGELFF. The chain carries TRBV12-3 or TRBV12-4 and TRBJ2-2, with 10 bases matching TRBD2. The J segment lost 2 bases and the V segment lost 2 bases, leaving 8 bases of the junction unmatched. There are 18 residues in the CDR3.

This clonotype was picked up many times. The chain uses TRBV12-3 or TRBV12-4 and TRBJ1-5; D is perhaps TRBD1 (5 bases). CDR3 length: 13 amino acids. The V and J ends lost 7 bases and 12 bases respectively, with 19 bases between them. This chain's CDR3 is CASTQAGVWVQHF. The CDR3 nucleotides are TGTGCCAGCACCCAGGCGGGGGTTTGGGTCCAGCATTTT.

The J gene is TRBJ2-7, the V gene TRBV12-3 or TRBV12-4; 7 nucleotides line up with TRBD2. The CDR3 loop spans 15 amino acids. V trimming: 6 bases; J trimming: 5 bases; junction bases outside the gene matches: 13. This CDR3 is CASSLTLTSPDEQYF. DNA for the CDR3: TGTGCCAGCAGCCTCACCTTGACTAGCCCTGACGAGCAGTACTTC.